Included here is one TCR beta chain sequence, with context. Other nucleotide sequences from this sample produce the same CDR3. The data originate from a study of blood T cell repertoires in COVID-19. Study background: Sites across the United States, Italy and Spain contributed samples from acute and convalescent COVID-19. Sources were T cells, B-cell-depleted T cells, or PBMCs; the material itself was cDNA or gDNA.

In the original analysis: The authors estimated nucleated cell counts from reference gene primer amplification. Assay: immunoSEQ multiplex PCR; the TCRdb copy retains only in-frame clones and omits some. V, J and clone size are taken as reported in that table, and D and trimming were inferred from the DNA itself. Among 200,000 to 300,000 clones listed, 60% to 75% were seen once. The TCR originated in a woman older than 75 with acute or convalescent COVID-19. Sequenced: peripheral blood.

In nucleotides, the CDR3 is TGTGCCAGCAGCCCTCGGGACAGGGGCGACAATCAGCCCCAGCATTTT. Encoded protein: CASSPRDRGDNQPQHF. V and J are TRBV6-6 and TRBJ1-5; 10 bases align to TRBD1. The CDR3 sequence is 16 residues long. After removal of 6 bases from V and 3 bases from J, the junction contained 8 bases not matched to a gene. CDR1 and CDR2 (germline): MNHNY, SVGAGI (reference sequence).